Listed here are 25 T cell receptor beta chains from one sample, sequenced in a study of cytomegalovirus exposure and HLA in healthy donors. PCR employed 60 Vbeta and 13 Jbeta primers. Using immunoSEQ multiplex PCR, the repertoire was profiled, and TCRdb retains in-frame clones only, with some absent. The clone table shows about 140,000 clones, with the ten largest holding 2.2%. Sequencing was carried out using PBMCs. These receptors originate from a young woman in good health and CMV-seronegative.

The rearrangement links TRBV18 to TRBJ2-2; 7 bases fit TRBD1. Looked up from germline, CDR1 is KGHSH and CDR2 is LQKENI. Germline trimming cut 3 bases from V and 4 bases from J; bases unmatched to any gene: 2. The CDR3 consists of 14 residues. CDR3 nucleotide sequence: TGTGCCAGCTCACCGGACAGGAGCACCGGGGAGCTGTTTTTT. It codes for CASSPDRSTGELFF. Complete variable domain (other parts from reference TRBV18 and TRBJ2-2): NAGVMQNPRHLVRRRGQEARLRCSPMKGHSHVYWYRQLPEEGLKFMVYLQKENIIDESGMPKERFSAEFPKEGPSILRIQQVVRGDSAAYFCASSPDRSTGELFFGEGSRLTVL.

This chain connects TRBV5-1 to TRBJ2-7; 7 bases line up with TRBD1. The V gene end was trimmed by 4 bases and the J gene end by 5 bases; junction bases not matched to a gene: 12. CDR3 size: 15 residues. Germline V gives CDR1 SGHRS, CDR2 YFSETQ. CDR3 bases: TGCGCCAGCAGCACATCGATACAGGGGCGGCACGAGCAGTACTTC. Its translation is CASSTSIQGRHEQYF. The full variable domain, completed using reference TRBV5-1 and TRBJ2-7, is KAGVTQTPRYLIKTRGQQVTLSCSPISGHRSVSWYQQTPGQGLQFLFEYFSETQRNKGNFPGRFSGRQFSNSRSEMNVSTLELGDSALYLCASSTSIQGRHEQYFGPGTRLTVT.

This chain uses TRBV19 with TRBJ1-2; tentatively, D is TRBD1 (5 bases). Germline assignment: CDR1 LNHDA and CDR2 SQIVND (reference sequence). Between the trimmed V and J ends, which lost 7 bases and 4 bases, there was a span of 28 bases. The CDR3 contains 18 residues. The CDR3 sequence is CASTRLGTRGTPIYGYTF. CDR3 sequence (DNA): TGTGCCAGTACTAGATTGGGAACTCGGGGGACTCCTATCTATGGCTACACCTTC.

V and J are TRBV15 and TRBJ2-3, with D tentatively TRBD2 (5 bases). This CDR3 region has 14 residues. Germline CDR1 and CDR2: LNHNV and YYDKDF (reference sequence). The V gene lost 3 bases and the J gene lost 6 bases, with 13 bases spanning the gap. CDR3 sequence reads: CATSSPQLGDTQYF. The CDR3 region has the DNA TGTGCCACCAGCAGCCCTCAACTAGGGGATACGCAGTATTTT.

The V call is TRBV7-3, the J call TRBJ2-4; TRBD2 might be the D (7 bases). V gave up 5 bases and J gave up 4 bases, with 18 bases separating them. The CDR3 has 16 amino acids. Germline V gene data show CDR1 as SGHTA and CDR2 as FQGTGA. CDR3 in DNA: TGTGCCAGCAGCCTGAAGGGGGGGACGGGGAAAAACATTCAGTACTTC. Its translation: CASSLKGGTGKNIQYF.

The chain links TRBV7-8 to TRBJ2-1; possibly TRBD2 for D (5 bases). Germline V CDR1 and CDR2: SGHVS, FQNEAQ. The CDR3 sequence is 15 residues long. The ends were cut back, 4 bases at V and 5 bases at J, with 15 bases in the middle. The CDR3 DNA reads TGTGCCAGCAGCTCGGGGTCAAACCCCCACAATGAGCAGTTCTTC. It is translated as CASSSGSNPHNEQFF.

The chain couples TRBV7-9 to TRBJ1-1; 11 bases align to TRBD1. CDR3 size: 17 residues. V shed 5 bases and J 2 bases; nucleotides not matched to a gene: 10. CDR1 is SEHNR and CDR2 is FQNEAQ in the germline V gene (reference sequence). The CDR3 sequence is CASSRGTGGKKNTEAFF. For the CDR3, the DNA is TGTGCCAGCAGCCGCGGGACAGGGGGAAAGAAAAACACTGAAGCTTTCTTT.

This rearrangement joins TRBV19 to TRBJ1-1, with 9 bases that match TRBD1. The CDR3 is 17 amino acids. From germline, CDR1 is LNHDA and CDR2 SQIVND (reference sequence). With V trimmed by 3 bases and J by 0 bases, 8 bases remained unmatched. The CDR3: CASSIRQGGRMNTEAFF. Here the CDR3 DNA reads TGTGCCAGTAGTATCCGACAGGGGGGACGGATGAACACTGAAGCTTTCTTT.

The rearrangement uses TRBV10-3 and TRBJ2-7, with D hard to call. CDR1 ENHRY and CDR2 SYGVKD come from the germline V gene. Trimming took off 8 bases at V and 2 bases at J, with 10 bases between the two ends. The CDR3 is 12 residues long. The CDR3, as DNA: TGTGCCATCCAACGGGTGGCCTACGAGCAGTACGTC. Encoded protein: CAIQRVAYEQYV.

The J gene is TRBJ2-7, the V gene TRBV7-6; possible D gene TRBD2, 6 bases. V lost 4 bases and J lost 6, with 13 bases in between. The CDR3 consists of 13 residues. Looked up from germline, CDR1 is SGHVS and CDR2 is FNYEAQ. CDR3 in DNA: TGTGCCAGCAGCTACAAACTGGGAGGCGAGCAGTACGTC. Protein product: CASSYKLGGEQYV.

This sequence joins TRBV6-1 and TRBJ2-7, with D unclear. Trimming took 0 bases from V and 3 from J, leaving 12 bases between them. From germline, CDR1 is MNHNS and CDR2 SASEGT. The CDR3 spans 15 residues. The CDR3 is CASSEAPGMYYEQYV. CDR3 in DNA: TGTGCCAGCAGTGAAGCCCCCGGCATGTACTACGAGCAGTACGTC.

Details on this clone: This same CDR3 is encoded by further DNA sequences in the sample. The rearrangement uses TRBV10-3 and TRBJ2-3; the D is unclear. Germline-derived CDR1 and CDR2 are ENHRY and SYGVKD. The CDR3 is 14 amino acids. V was pared by 3 bases and J by 1 base, with 8 bases between. In nucleotides, the CDR3 is TGTGCCATCAGTGAAGAAGGAGGCACAGATACGCAGTATTTT. Translation gives CAISEEGGTDTQYF.

This chain uses TRBV6-1 with TRBJ1-6, with unresolved D. Germline-derived CDR1 and CDR2 are MNHNS and SASEGT. CDR3 length: 19 amino acids. Trimming stripped 1 base from V and 0 bases from J, with 16 bases between. In DNA form, the CDR3 reads TGTGCCAGCAGTGAAGGTACCCCGCTTACGAGCTCCTATAATTCACCCCTCCACTTT. This sequence encodes CASSEGTPLTSSYNSPLHF.

V and J are TRBV7-2 and TRBJ2-1; 7 nucleotides agree with TRBD2. The CDR3 runs 15 residues. In germline, CDR1 is SGHTA, CDR2 FQGNSA. With 0 bases clipped from V and 7 bases from J, the junction kept 6 bases outside the gene matches. CDR3 amino acids: CASSLAGGPGNEQFF. The DNA of the CDR3 is TGTGCCAGCAGCTTAGCGGGAGGGCCGGGGAATGAGCAGTTCTTC.

The V gene is TRBV2, the J gene TRBJ1-1; possibly TRBD1 for D (5 bases). Trimming stripped 6 bases from V and 3 bases from J, with 5 bases between. The CDR3 runs 11 residues. CDR1 and CDR2 from the germline V gene are SNHLY and FYNNEI. CDR3 bases: TGTGCCAGCAGAGGGGACACTGAAGCTTTCTTT. This encodes CASRGDTEAFF.

V usage is TRBV9 and J usage is TRBJ2-2; TRBD2 is a possible D gene (5 bases). The V gene's germline CDR1 is SGDLS and CDR2 YYNGEE. The CDR3 has 13 amino acids. Trimming removed 2 bases at V and 6 bases at J, with 8 bases between. CDR3: CASSVSGAGELFF. CDR3 DNA sequence: TGTGCCAGCAGCGTGAGCGGCGCCGGGGAGCTGTTTTTT.

The rearrangement links TRBV2 to TRBJ1-4; D is perhaps TRBD1 (5 bases). This CDR3 contains 14 residues. Germline V gene data show CDR1 as SNHLY and CDR2 as FYNNEI. Trimming removed 8 bases at V and 6 bases at J, with 16 bases between. The CDR3 here is CASDASRGDEKLFF. The CDR3 DNA follows: TGTGCCAGCGACGCATCCCGGGGGGATGAAAAACTGTTTTTT.

This chain joins TRBV7-2 and TRBJ2-5; no definite D call. V lost 5 bases, J lost 4 bases, and 17 bases lay in between. The CDR3 length is 15 residues. Germline-derived CDR1 and CDR2 are SGHTA and FQGNSA. This chain's CDR3 is CASSPSSRNRETQYF. In DNA, the CDR3 is TGTGCCAGCAGCCCGTCGTCTAGAAATCGAGAGACCCAGTACTTC.

V and J are TRBV19 and TRBJ1-5; D is perhaps TRBD1 (5 bases). Trimming cost V 6 bases and J 1 base, with 16 bases left between them. The CDR3 has 16 residues. CDR1 LNHDA and CDR2 SQIVND come from the germline V gene (reference sequence). Written as DNA, the CDR3 is TGTGCCAGTAGGAAGACGAGTGGGGGGAGCAATCAGCCCCAGCATTTT. It translates to CASRKTSGGSNQPQHF.

V gene TRBV5-4 combines with J gene TRBJ2-5; D is perhaps TRBD2 (5 bases). V was trimmed by 3 bases and J by 3 bases, leaving 21 bases between them. CDR1 is SGHNT and CDR2 is YYREEE in the germline V gene (reference sequence). The CDR3 extends over 17 amino acids. The CDR3 region is CASSSGRRLGGEETQYF. CDR3 bases: TGTGCCAGCAGCTCCGGAAGGCGTTTAGGAGGTGAAGAGACCCAGTACTTC.

The V gene is TRBV19, the J gene TRBJ1-1; D unclear. The CDR3 extends over 14 amino acids. V was cut by 1 base and J by 3 bases, with 9 bases left in between. Germline lookup yields CDR1 LNHDA and CDR2 SQIVND (reference sequence). CDR3: CASSIGASHTEAFF. CDR3 DNA: TGTGCCAGTAGTATAGGGGCCAGCCACACTGAAGCTTTCTTT.

The chain couples TRBV11-2 to TRBJ1-2; TRBD1 agrees at 7 bases. With 5 bases clipped from V and 0 bases from J, the junction kept 12 bases outside the gene matches. From germline, CDR1 is SGHAT and CDR2 FQNNGV. The CDR3 runs 17 residues. This CDR3 reads CASSRPGQPTSNYGYTF. CDR3 DNA sequence: TGTGCCAGCAGCCGGCCGGGACAGCCTACTTCTAACTATGGCTACACCTTC.

Notes on this clone: The conserved final phenylalanine or tryptophan is absent from the CDR3, which likely points to a read error. The chain links TRBV27 to TRBJ2-7; 9 bases agree with TRBD1. CDR3 length: 15 residues. V lost 9 bases to trimming and J lost 5 bases; unmatched junction nucleotides: 14. Looked up from germline, CDR1 is MNHEY and CDR2 is SMNVEV (reference sequence). Here the CDR3 reads CASALTGGEPNEQYA. CDR3 in DNA: TGTGCCAGTGCCTTAACAGGGGGCGAACCTAACGAGCAGTACGCC.

J is TRBJ2-1 and V is TRBV9; 8 bases match TRBD2. From germline, CDR1 is SGDLS and CDR2 YYNGEE. The CDR3 has 15 amino acids. The V gene end was trimmed by 2 bases and the J gene end by 9 bases; junction bases not matched to a gene: 10. The CDR3 nucleotides are TGTGCCAGCAGCGTTGGGGGACTAGGATTGGCTGAGCAGTTCTTC. Translation: CASSVGGLGLAEQFF.

The CDR3 bases are TGTGCCTGGACTAGGGGGCAGAGCACAGATACGCAGTATTTT. It is translated as CAWTRGQSTDTQYF. The chain uses TRBV30 and TRBJ2-3; 7 positions agree with TRBD1. Germline V gene data show CDR1 as GTSNPN and CDR2 as SVGIG (reference sequence). With 4 bases clipped from V and 0 bases from J, the junction kept 4 bases outside the gene matches. The CDR3 is 14 amino acids.